The clone carrying this TCR beta chain has more than one count but fewer than ten. The target antigen is unknown. Trimming pared 5 bases from V and 3 bases from J, leaving 23 bases between. Germline CDR1 and CDR2: MDHEN and SYDVKM. The CDR3 is 18 residues long. This entry belongs to a study of cytomegalovirus exposure and HLA in healthy donors. Study context: Around 180 million T cells yielded around 120 million unique TCR beta sequences in earlier analysis.

The primer mix had 60 Vbeta and 13 Jbeta primers. Sequencing used immunoSEQ multiplex PCR; TCRdb keeps in-frame clones, though not all of them. The sample contains under 150,000 clones, less than 10% of which appear only once. General study findings and limits: In an earlier analysis, about 87% or about 30%: the productive usage of most TCR beta V segments. The study carried out a later analysis of TCR beta sequences. It associated approximately 17,000 of them with specific HLA alleles at a false discovery rate of 0.05. It was reportedly the case that the classifier diagnosed cytomegalovirus status with high specificity and sensitivity.

This TCR was sampled from a male donor in good health and CMV-seronegative. V usage is TRBV28 and J usage is TRBJ1-3, with TRBD1 as a possible D gene (6 bases). The sample taken for sequencing was PBMCs. CDR3 amino acids: CASSEGGGAVAFGNTIYF. In DNA, the CDR3 is TGTGCCAGCAGTGAAGGGGGTGGGGCAGTTGCGTTTGGAAACACCATATATTTT.